Shown below are 21 T cell receptor beta chains from a single sample sequenced in a study of T cell clonality in common variable immunodeficiency (dated by TCRdb to about 2015). Study-level results and caveats: CVID TCRbeta sequences reportedly showed fewer deletions and N-nucleotide insertions and lacked highly modified clones with 13 or more V deletions.

No antigens are known for them. Library creation used the immunoSEQ multiplex PCR assay. TCRdb carries this immuneACCESS record with in-frame sequences only. Its versions omit some clonotypes, under half of them owing to an unresolved V gene in the studies checked, with the rest unexplained. The table shows roughly 34,000 clones here, with no singletons. Clones ranked in the top ten supply around 7% of the sample. Material: peripheral blood mononuclear cells. These receptors all stem from a human donor with common variable immunodeficiency.

In its sample, this clone was seen a few times. The CDR3 goes on 3 residues after the read ends, and that part is filled in from the germline J gene. The chain uses TRBV2 and TRBJ2-2, with a weak D call TRBD1 (6 bases). Trimming stripped 4 bases from V and 5 bases from J, with 8 bases between. The germline CDR1 and CDR2 sequences are SNHLY and FYNNEI. CDR3 size: 13 residues. The CDR3 spells CASSGDITGELFF. The sequenced part of the CDR3 DNA is TGTGCCAGCAGTGGGGACATAACCGGGGAG.

This clone appeared a few times. The sequence runs out 3 residues before the end of the CDR3; the remainder is reconstructed from the germline J gene. This chain joins TRBV20-1 and TRBJ2-1, with 11 positions matching TRBD2. The CDR3 runs 14 residues. The J segment lost 4 bases and the V segment lost 6 bases, leaving 5 bases of the junction unmatched. Germline V lookup: CDR1 DFQATT, CDR2 SNEGSKA (reference sequence). This CDR3 reads CSAHGLAGYNEQFF. The sequenced part of the CDR3 DNA is TGCAGTGCCCACGGACTAGCGGGTTACAATGAG.

This clone showed up many times. The read ends 3 residues shy of where the CDR3 ends; the end is completed using the germline J gene. V and J are TRBV18 and TRBJ2-1; D gene uncertain. This CDR3 is 17 amino acids long. V was trimmed by 2 bases and J by 3 bases, leaving 17 bases between them. Germline V CDR1 and CDR2: KGHSH, LQKENI. The DNA read from the CDR3 is TGTGCCAGCTCACCAGTGTCCCCCAGGCCCGTCTACAATGAG. It translates to CASSPVSPRPVYNE. In full, the CDR3 is CASSPVSPRPVYNEQFF.

This clone has a handful of counts. The read terminates 3 residues before the CDR3 end, so the remaining end is supplied by the germline J gene. This sequence joins TRBV7-3 and TRBJ1-3; D unclear. The germline V and J ends were trimmed by 2 bases and 0 bases, with 8 bases remaining between them. The V gene's germline CDR1 is SGHTA and CDR2 FQGTGA. This CDR3 is built from 15 residues. The sequenced CDR3 bases are TGTGCCAGCAGCTTACTGGGCAACTCTGGAAACACC. Its translation: CASSLLGNSGNT. The CDR3 reads in full as CASSLLGNSGNTIYF.

This clone occurred many times. The read ends 3 residues shy of where the CDR3 ends; the end is completed using the germline J gene. V usage is TRBV19 and J usage is TRBJ2-1; the match to TRBD2 covers 9 bases. Per germline, CDR1 LNHDA and CDR2 SQIVND (reference sequence). The CDR3 has 15 residues. The V segment lost 7 bases and the J segment 1 base; nucleotides outside the gene matches: 5. CDR3 region: CASMTSGNSYNEQFF. The DNA read from the CDR3 is TGTGCCAGTATGACTAGCGGAAATTCCTACAATGAG.

This clone was recorded at least ten times. CDR3 protein: CASSFTGFSSTDTQYF. The DNA read from the CDR3 is TGTGCCAGCTCATTCACAGGGTTCTCAAGCACAGATACG. V is TRBV18 and J is TRBJ2-3; TRBD1 is a possible D gene (6 bases). The observed sequence ends 3 residues before the CDR3 terminus, with the missing tail filled in from the germline J gene. Trimming left V 5 bases short and J 0 bases short, with 15 bases between. Germline V lookup: CDR1 KGHSH, CDR2 LQKENI. The CDR3 runs to 16 residues.

Only a few counts were recorded for this clone. The read stops 3 residues short of the end of the CDR3; the missing end is completed from the germline J gene. The chain has TRBV20-1 and TRBJ2-3; tentative D call: TRBD2 (5 bases). V shed 5 bases and J shed 8 bases, with 20 bases lying between them. CDR3 size: 14 residues. The V gene's germline CDR1 is DFQATT and CDR2 SNEGSKA (reference sequence). The CDR3 spells CSAPRAAGPVTQYF. The CDR3 DNA, read in part, is TGCAGTGCTCCCCGTGCGGCGGGCCCCGTTACG.

In its sample, this clone was seen many times. The CDR3 goes on 3 residues after the read ends, and that part is filled in from the germline J gene. The J gene is TRBJ2-3, the V gene TRBV6-2 or TRBV6-3; 10 bases line up with TRBD1. Germline values: CDR1 MNHEY, CDR2 SVGEGT. J gave up 4 bases and V 7 bases, and 8 bases lay outside the gene matches. The CDR3 is made up of 15 amino acids. CDR3 sequence: CASIKGQGGADTQYF. Incomplete CDR3 DNA: TGTGCCAGCATCAAAGGACAGGGGGGAGCAGATACG.

The CDR3 DNA, read in part, is TGTGCCAGCAGCTTAGCGCGCACAGGGGGAACAGATACG. Protein sequence: CASSLARTGGTDT. The complete CDR3 reads CASSLARTGGTDTQYF. The chain has TRBV7-6 and TRBJ2-3, with 8 bases that match TRBD1. The read ends 3 residues before the CDR3 terminus; that terminus is restored from the germline J gene. J gave up 3 bases and V 0 bases, and 5 bases lay outside the gene matches. From germline, CDR1 is SGHVS and CDR2 FNYEAQ. This CDR3 contains 16 residues. The full variable domain, its missing parts supplied by reference TRBV7-6 and TRBJ2-3, is GAGVSQSPRYKVTKRGQDVALRCDPISGHVSLYWYRQALGQGPEFLTYFNYEAQQDKSGLPNDRFSAERPEGSISTLTIQRTEQRDSAMYRCASSLARTGGTDTQYFGPGTRLTVL.

This clone showed up many times. The sequenced fragment ends 3 residues before the CDR3 boundary, so the rest is inferred from the germline J gene. The chain recombines TRBV12-3 or TRBV12-4 with TRBJ2-3, with 11 bases fitting TRBD1. Unmatched junction bases numbered 7, after V lost 5 bases and J lost 3 bases. The CDR3 runs to 16 residues. CDR3 DNA (partial): TGTGCCAGCAGTGCCTGGACAGGGGGCCGTACAGATACG. It translates to CASSAWTGGRTDT. The full CDR3 protein is CASSAWTGGRTDTQYF.

Remarks on this clone: The read terminates 3 residues before the CDR3 end, so the remaining end is supplied by the germline J gene. This chain joins TRBV7-2 and TRBJ2-1; TRBD2 matches at 7 bases. Germline V gene lookup returns CDR1 SGHTA and CDR2 FQGNSA. The CDR3 covers 14 residues. V lost 5 bases, J lost 9 bases, and 10 bases stayed unmatched. The part of the CDR3 DNA that was read is TGTGCCAGCAGCATATTCTTGGGGGGGGGTGAG. Residues: CASSIFLGGGE. The entire CDR3 reads CASSIFLGGGEQFF.

This clone was observed many times. The sequence runs out 3 residues before the end of the CDR3; the remainder is reconstructed from the germline J gene. This chain joins TRBV7-2 and TRBJ1-1; maybe TRBD1 (5 bases). The V and J ends lost 1 base and 5 bases respectively, with 11 bases between them. The germline gives CDR1 SGHTA, CDR2 FQGNSA. This CDR3 has 14 amino acids. This chain's CDR3 is CASSLEGRGTEAFF. CDR3 bases read: TGTGCCAGCAGCTTAGAAGGGCGGGGGACTGAA.

This clone has a count of ten or more. From the germline J gene comes the end of the CDR3, since the read stops 3 residues before it. The V and J genes are TRBV5-1 and TRBJ2-1, with TRBD2 matching 11 bases. After removal of 2 bases from V and 5 bases from J, the junction contained 6 bases not matched to a gene. Per the germline V gene, CDR1 is SGHRS and CDR2 is YFSETQ. There are 16 residues in the CDR3. The CDR3 region is CASSFIAGGVNNEQFF. CDR3 DNA (partial): TGCGCCAGCAGCTTTATAGCGGGAGGGGTAAACAATGAG.

About this clone itself: Sequencing ends 3 residues short of the CDR3 end; the germline J gene provides the rest. The chain has TRBV20-1 and TRBJ2-1; 9 bases align to TRBD1. Looked up from germline, CDR1 is DFQATT and CDR2 is SNEGSKA (reference sequence). The CDR3 is 12 residues long. J was trimmed by 8 bases and V by 6 bases; bases with no gene match: 5. The CDR3 protein is CSAAGQGDEQFF. The part of the CDR3 DNA that was read is TGCAGTGCAGCGGGACAGGGTGATGAG.

This clone was seen repeatedly, ten times or more. Read sequence stops 3 residues before the CDR3 end, and the germline J gene provides the missing end. The chain recombines TRBV7-8 with TRBJ1-1; TRBD1 is a possible D gene (6 bases). The CDR3 consists of 18 residues. Deletions cut 0 bases from V and 1 base from J, with 18 bases between. Germline V gene data show CDR1 as SGHVS and CDR2 as FQNEAQ. This CDR3 reads CASSLAQDRPNQNTEAFF. Incomplete CDR3 DNA: TGTGCCAGCAGCTTAGCGCAAGACAGGCCAAACCAGAACACTGAA.

A few counts support this clone. The CDR3 bases that were read are TGTGCCAGTAGCCCCGGACAGGGGGCATTCTCTGGAAACACC. Amino acids: CASSPGQGAFSGNT. The whole CDR3 is CASSPGQGAFSGNTIYF. The gene calls are TRBV19 and TRBJ1-3; 11 bases match TRBD1. Coverage ceases 3 residues before the CDR3 finishes, and the germline J gene fills in the end. Germline CDR1 LNHDA, CDR2 SQIVND (reference sequence). The CDR3 contains 17 residues. V lost 6 bases, J lost 0 bases, and 7 bases stayed unmatched.

This clone was detected a few times. The CDR3 end falls 3 residues outside the read, so it is completed with the germline J gene. The genes are TRBV7-3 and TRBJ2-3, with D unclear. The V end was cut by 6 bases, the J end by 7 bases, with 8 bases between. The CDR3 extends over 11 amino acids. Germline assignment: CDR1 SGHTA and CDR2 FQGTGA. The sequenced CDR3 bases are TGTGCCAGCAGTAACACGAATACG. Amino acid sequence: CASSNTNT. In full, the CDR3 reads CASSNTNTQYF.

With respect to this clone: The CDR3 goes on 3 residues after the read ends, and that part is filled in from the germline J gene. The chain carries TRBV20-1 and TRBJ2-5; 9 bases align to TRBD2. This CDR3 spans 14 amino acids. Germline V CDR1 and CDR2: DFQATT, SNEGSKA (reference sequence). The junction had 10 bases not matched to a gene; V was cut back by 6 bases and J by 5 bases. The CDR3 spells CSAFSSGTGETQYF. CDR3 DNA, as far as it was read: TGCAGTGCCTTCTCTAGCGGGACGGGGGAGACC.

This clone was recorded many times. The CDR3 goes on 3 residues after the read ends, and that part is filled in from the germline J gene. This chain connects TRBV7-3 to TRBJ1-4; 7 nucleotides align to TRBD1. J was trimmed by 8 bases and V by 5 bases; bases with no gene match: 11. The germline V gene has CDR1 SGHTA and CDR2 FQGTGA. The CDR3 sequence is 15 residues long. The CDR3 sequence: CASSQGGIGREKLFF. Incomplete CDR3 DNA: TGTGCCAGCAGCCAGGGGGGAATCGGCCGGGAAAAA.

With respect to this clone: The CDR3 goes on 3 residues after the read ends, and that part is filled in from the germline J gene. V and J are TRBV11-3 and TRBJ2-7; the match to TRBD1 covers 8 bases. CDR3 length: 15 residues. V gave up 5 bases and J gave up 2 bases; unmatched junction bases: 8. From germline, CDR1 is SGHNT and CDR2 YENEEA. CDR3 loop: CASSHQGAYTYEQYF. CDR3 bases read: TGTGCCAGCAGCCACCAGGGGGCATATACCTACGAG.

Ten or more counts support this clone. A junction boundary mismatches the germline segment, possibly from a read error. With the read ending 3 residues before the CDR3 end, the germline J gene is used to fill in that end. The chain uses TRBV4-2 and TRBJ2-7; D uncertain. This CDR3 has 15 residues. Germline CDR1 and CDR2: LGHNA and YNFKEQ. The CDR3 reads CASSRSQTNLYEQYF. CDR3 DNA (partial): TGCGCCAGCAGCCGGTCCCAAACTAACCTCTACGAG.